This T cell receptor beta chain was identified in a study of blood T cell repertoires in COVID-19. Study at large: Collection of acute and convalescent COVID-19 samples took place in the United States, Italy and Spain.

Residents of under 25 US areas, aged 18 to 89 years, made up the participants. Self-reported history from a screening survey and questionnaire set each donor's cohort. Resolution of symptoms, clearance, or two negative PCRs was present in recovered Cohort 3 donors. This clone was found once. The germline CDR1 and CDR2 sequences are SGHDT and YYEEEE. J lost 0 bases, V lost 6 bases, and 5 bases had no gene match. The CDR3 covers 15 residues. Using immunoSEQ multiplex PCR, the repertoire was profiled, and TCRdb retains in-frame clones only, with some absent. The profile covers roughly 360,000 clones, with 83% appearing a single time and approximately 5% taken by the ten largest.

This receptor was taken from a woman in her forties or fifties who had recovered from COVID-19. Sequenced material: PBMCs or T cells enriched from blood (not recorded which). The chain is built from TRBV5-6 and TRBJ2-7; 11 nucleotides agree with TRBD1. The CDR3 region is CASMRTGGISYEQYF. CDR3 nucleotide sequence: TGTGCCAGCATGCGGACAGGGGGCATCTCCTACGAGCAGTACTTC.